The sequence of this TCR beta chain was determined in a study of OX40 agonist ivuxolimab in advanced cancers. Study-wide context: As their treatment, patients were administered ivuxolimab, an agonistic anti-OX40 (CD134) antibody. Checkpoint inhibitors had been given previously to 40% of patients.

Clones were sequenced by immunoSEQ multiplex PCR, and TCRdb holds only the in-frame ones, with some missing. The sample consists of 65,000 to 95,000 clones, roughly nine tenths of them appearing once. Trimming removed 0 bases at V and 3 bases at J, with 11 bases between. CDR1 LGHNA and CDR2 YSLEER come from the germline V gene. The CDR3 has 15 amino acids. The source was CD4+ or CD8+ T cells sorted from blood, collected in a trial of the OX40 agonist ivuxolimab. The chain links TRBV4-3 to TRBJ1-1, with D perhaps matching TRBD1 (5 bases). This sequence was found in an adult with an advanced solid tumor such as melanoma, head and neck, liver or kidney cancer. CDR3 amino acids: CASSQDLKGYTEAFF. The CDR3 nucleotides are TGCGCCAGCAGCCAAGATTTAAAGGGGTACACTGAAGCTTTCTTT.